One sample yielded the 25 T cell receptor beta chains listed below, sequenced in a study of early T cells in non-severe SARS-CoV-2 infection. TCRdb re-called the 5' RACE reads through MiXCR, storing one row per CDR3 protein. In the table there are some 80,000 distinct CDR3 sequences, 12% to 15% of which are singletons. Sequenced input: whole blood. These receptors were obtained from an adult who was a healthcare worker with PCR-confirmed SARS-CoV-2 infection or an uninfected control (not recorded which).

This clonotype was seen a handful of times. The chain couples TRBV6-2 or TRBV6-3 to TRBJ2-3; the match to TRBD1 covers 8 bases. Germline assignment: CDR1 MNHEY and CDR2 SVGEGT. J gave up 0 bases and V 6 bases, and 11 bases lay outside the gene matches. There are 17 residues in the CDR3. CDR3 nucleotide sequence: TGTGCCAGCAGCCCTCGGGGACAGGCCCCTAGCACAGATACGCAGTATTTT. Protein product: CASSPRGQAPSTDTQYF.

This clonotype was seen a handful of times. The chain's CDR3 is CASSRGTRANTGELFF. CDR3 nucleotides: TGTGCCAGCAGCCGTGGGACTAGGGCTAACACCGGGGAGCTGTTTTTT. The J gene is TRBJ2-2, the V gene TRBV11-2; 8 bases fit TRBD2. The CDR3 is 16 residues long. Germline loops: CDR1 SGHAT, CDR2 FQNNGV. The junction had 7 bases not matched to a gene; V was cut back by 5 bases and J by 2 bases.

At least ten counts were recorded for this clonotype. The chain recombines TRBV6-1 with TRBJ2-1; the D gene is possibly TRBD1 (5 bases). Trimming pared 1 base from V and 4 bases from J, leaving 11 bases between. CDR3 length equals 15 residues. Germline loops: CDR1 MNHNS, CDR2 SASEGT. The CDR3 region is CASSEGARVYNEQFF. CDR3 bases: TGTGCCAGCAGTGAAGGAGCCAGGGTATACAATGAGCAGTTCTTC.

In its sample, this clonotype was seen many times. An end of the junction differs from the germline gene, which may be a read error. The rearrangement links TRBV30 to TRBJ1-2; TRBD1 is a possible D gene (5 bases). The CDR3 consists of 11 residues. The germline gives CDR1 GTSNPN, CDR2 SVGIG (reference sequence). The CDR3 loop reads CAWRGPYDYTF. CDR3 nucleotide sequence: TGTGCCTGGAGGGGGCCCTATGACTACACCTTC.

CDR3 nucleotides: TGTGCCAGCAGCTTAGCGTTGGGAAGGGGGGATACGCAGTATTTT. The encoded protein is CASSLALGRGDTQYF. The rearrangement links TRBV7-8 to TRBJ2-3, with D possibly matching TRBD1 (6 bases). The germline V and J ends were trimmed by 0 bases and 6 bases, with 13 bases remaining between them. CDR3 length: 15 amino acids. Germline CDR1 and CDR2: SGHVS and FQNEAQ.

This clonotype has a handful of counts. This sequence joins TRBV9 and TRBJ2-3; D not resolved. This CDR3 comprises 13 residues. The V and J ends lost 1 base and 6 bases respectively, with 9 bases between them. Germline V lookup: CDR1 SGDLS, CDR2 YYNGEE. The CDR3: CASSVTPWDTQYF. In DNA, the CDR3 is TGTGCCAGCAGCGTAACCCCTTGGGATACGCAGTATTTT.

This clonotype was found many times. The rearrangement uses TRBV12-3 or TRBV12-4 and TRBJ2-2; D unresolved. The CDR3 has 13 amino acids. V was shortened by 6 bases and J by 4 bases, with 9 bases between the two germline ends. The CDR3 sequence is CASSARRTGELFF. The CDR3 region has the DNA TGTGCCAGCAGCGCTAGGCGCACCGGGGAGCTGTTTTTT.

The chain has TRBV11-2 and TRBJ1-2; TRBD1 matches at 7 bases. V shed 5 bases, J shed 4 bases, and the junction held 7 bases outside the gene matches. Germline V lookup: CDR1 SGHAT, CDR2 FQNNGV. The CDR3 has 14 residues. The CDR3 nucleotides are TGTGCCAGCAGCCCACCCCAGGGGGTCTATGGCTACACCTTC. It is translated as CASSPPQGVYGYTF.

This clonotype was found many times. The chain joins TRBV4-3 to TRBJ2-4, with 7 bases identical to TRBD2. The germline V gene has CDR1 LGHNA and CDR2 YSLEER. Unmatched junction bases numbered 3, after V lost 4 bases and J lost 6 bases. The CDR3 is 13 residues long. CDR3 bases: TGCGCCAGCAGCCCGGGGACTATAAACATTCAGTACTTC. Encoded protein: CASSPGTINIQYF.

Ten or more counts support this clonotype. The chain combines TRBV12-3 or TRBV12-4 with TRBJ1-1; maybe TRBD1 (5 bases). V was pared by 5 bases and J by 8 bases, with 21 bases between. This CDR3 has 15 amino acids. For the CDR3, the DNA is TGTGCCAGCAGTCCGAATACGGTAAGACAGAGCGAAGCTTTCTTT. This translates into CASSPNTVRQSEAFF.

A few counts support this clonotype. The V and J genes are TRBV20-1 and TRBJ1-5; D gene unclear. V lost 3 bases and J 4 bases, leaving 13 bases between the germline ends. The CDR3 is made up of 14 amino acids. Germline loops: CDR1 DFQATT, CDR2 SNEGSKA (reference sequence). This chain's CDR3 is CSASPPGGNQPQHF. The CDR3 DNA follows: TGCAGTGCTAGTCCGCCCGGAGGGAATCAGCCCCAGCATTTT.

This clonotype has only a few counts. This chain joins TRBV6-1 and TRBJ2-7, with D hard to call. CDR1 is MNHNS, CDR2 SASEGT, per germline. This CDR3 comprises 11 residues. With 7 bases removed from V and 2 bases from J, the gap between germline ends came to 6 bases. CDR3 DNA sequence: TGTGCCAGCACCGTACCCTACGAGCAGTACTTC. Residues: CASTVPYEQYF.

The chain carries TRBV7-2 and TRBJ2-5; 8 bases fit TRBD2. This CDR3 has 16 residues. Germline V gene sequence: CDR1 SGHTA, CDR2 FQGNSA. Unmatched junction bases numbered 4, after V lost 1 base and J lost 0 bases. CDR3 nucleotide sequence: TGTGCCAGCAGCTTAGGTAGCGGGGAGGACCAAGAGACCCAGTACTTC. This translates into CASSLGSGEDQETQYF.

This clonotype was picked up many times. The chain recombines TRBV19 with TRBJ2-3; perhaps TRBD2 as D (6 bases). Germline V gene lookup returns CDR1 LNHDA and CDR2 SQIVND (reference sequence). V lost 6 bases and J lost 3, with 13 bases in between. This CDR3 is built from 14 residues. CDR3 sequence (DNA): TGTGCCAGTAGCGGCGGGACTGAGACAGATACGCAGTATTTT. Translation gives CASSGGTETDTQYF.

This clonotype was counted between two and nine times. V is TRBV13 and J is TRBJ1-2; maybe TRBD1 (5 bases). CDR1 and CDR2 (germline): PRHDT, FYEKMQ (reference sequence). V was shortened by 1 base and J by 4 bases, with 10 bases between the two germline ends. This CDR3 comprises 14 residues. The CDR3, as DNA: TGTGCCAGCAGCTTAGTCTCCGGGACCTATGGCTACACCTTC. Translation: CASSLVSGTYGYTF.

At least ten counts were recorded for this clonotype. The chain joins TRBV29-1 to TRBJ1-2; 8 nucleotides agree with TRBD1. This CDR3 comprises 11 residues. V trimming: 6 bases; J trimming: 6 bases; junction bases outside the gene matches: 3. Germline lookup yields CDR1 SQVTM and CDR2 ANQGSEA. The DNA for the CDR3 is TGCAGCGTGACAGGGGTGGATGGCTACACCTTC. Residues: CSVTGVDGYTF.

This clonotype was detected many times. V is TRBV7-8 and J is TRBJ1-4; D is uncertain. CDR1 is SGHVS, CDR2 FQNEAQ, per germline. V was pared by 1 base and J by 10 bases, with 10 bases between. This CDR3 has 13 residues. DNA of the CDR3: TGTGCCAGCAGCTTAGTCGAGGGTGGAAAACTGTTTTTT. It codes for CASSLVEGGKLFF.

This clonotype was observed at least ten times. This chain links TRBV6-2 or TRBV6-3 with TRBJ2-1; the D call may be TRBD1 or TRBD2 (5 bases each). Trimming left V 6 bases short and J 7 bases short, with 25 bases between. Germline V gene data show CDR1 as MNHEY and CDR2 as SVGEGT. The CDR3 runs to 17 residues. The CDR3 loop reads CASRGPFSSRLRNEQFF. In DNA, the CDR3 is TGTGCCAGCAGGGGACCATTTAGCTCGCGGCTCAGGAATGAGCAGTTCTTC.

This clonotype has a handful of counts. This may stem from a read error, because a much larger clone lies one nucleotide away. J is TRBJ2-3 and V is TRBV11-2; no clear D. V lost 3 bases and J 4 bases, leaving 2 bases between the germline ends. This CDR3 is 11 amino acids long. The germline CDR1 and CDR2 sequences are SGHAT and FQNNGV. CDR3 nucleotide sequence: TGTGCCAGCAGCTTCTCAGATACGCAGTATTTT. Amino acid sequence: CASSFSDTQYF. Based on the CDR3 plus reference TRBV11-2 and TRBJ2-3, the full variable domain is EAGVAQSPRYKIIEKRQSVAFWCNPISGHATLYWYQQILGQGPKLLIQFQNNGVVDDSQLPKDRFSAERLKGVDSTLKIQPAKLEDSAVYLCASSFSDTQYFGPGTRLTVL.

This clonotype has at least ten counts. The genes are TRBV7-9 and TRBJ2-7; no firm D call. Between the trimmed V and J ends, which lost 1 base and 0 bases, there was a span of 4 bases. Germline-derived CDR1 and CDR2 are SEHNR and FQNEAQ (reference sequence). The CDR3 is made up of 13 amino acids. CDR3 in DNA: TGTGCCAGCAGCTTAGGGGACTCCTACGAGCAGTACTTC. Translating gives CASSLGDSYEQYF.

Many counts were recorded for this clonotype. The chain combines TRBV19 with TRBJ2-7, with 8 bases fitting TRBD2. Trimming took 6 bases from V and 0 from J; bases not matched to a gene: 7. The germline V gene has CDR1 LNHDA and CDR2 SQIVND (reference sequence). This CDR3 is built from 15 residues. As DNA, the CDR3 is TGTGCCAGTAGCTTGACTAGCGTGGACTCCTACGAGCAGTACTTC. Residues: CASSLTSVDSYEQYF.

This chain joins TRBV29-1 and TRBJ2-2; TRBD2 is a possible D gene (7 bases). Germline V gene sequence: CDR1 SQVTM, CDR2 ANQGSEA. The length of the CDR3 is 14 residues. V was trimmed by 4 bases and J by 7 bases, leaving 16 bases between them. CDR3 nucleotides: TGCAGCGTTGTTCCGGGGGGCCAAGGCGGGGAGCTGTTTTTT. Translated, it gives CSVVPGGQGGELFF.

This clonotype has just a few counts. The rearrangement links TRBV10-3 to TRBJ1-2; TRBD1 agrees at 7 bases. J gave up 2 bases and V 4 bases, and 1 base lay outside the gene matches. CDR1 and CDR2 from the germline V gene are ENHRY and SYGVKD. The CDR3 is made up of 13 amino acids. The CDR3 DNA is TGTGCCATCAGTGGGGACAGAAACTATGGCTACACCTTC. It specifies CAISGDRNYGYTF.

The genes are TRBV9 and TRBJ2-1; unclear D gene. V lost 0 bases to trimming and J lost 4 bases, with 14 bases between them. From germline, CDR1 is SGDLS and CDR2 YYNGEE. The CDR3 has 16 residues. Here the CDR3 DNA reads TGTGCCAGCAGCGTAGGAAGTCAGACGCGTTACAATGAGCAGTTCTTC. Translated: CASSVGSQTRYNEQFF.

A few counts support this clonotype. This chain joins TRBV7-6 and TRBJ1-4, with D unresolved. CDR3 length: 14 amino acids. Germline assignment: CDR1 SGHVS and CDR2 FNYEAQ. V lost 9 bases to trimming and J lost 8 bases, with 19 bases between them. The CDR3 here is CASSGSPLNEKLFF. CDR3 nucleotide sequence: TGTGCCAGTTCAGGATCCCCCTTGAACGAAAAACTGTTTTTT.